The present T cell receptor (beta chain) was sequenced within a study of T cells expressing NK-cell markers. Study at large: CD3+CD56+NKG2C+, CD3+CD56+NKG2C- and CD3+CD56-NKG2C+ T cells, once sorted, supplied the TCR beta repertoires. Study-wide findings and caveats: About 1.0-8% of CD8+ T cells in six or seven donors belonged to dominant NKG2C+ clonotypes.

Germline assignment: CDR1 SGHTA and CDR2 FQGNSA. The CDR3 runs to 17 residues. For this clonotype: Its target is not known.

From the 5' RACE reads, TCRdb lists one entry per CDR3 protein and no DNA. In total, the table holds a few hundred thousand distinct CDR3 sequences. The clonotype comes from a man aged 18-75 years in good health. Sequencing was done on a sample of blood T cells: a sorted CD56 or NKG2C T cell subset, CD4+ or CD8+ T cells, or bulk PBMC T cells (not recorded which). The rearrangement links TRBV7-2 to TRBJ2-1; with no DNA, the TCRdb D assignment of TRBD2 cannot be verified. The CDR3 sequence is CASSPGSGGSSYNEQFF.